The T cell receptor (beta chain) described here comes from a study of shared clonotypes between healthy human individuals. Concerning this clone itself: Its antigen is undetermined.

Findings and caveats of the study: Represented diversity, genetic and exposure-history alike, was limited by few donors.

Assay used: immunoSEQ multiplex PCR; TCRdb lists only in-frame clones, some missing. The table includes more than 2,000,000 clones, over 90% detected once. There are 15 residues in the CDR3. The J segment lost 0 bases and the V segment lost 4 bases, leaving 7 bases of the junction unmatched. CDR1 SGHNT and CDR2 YYREEE come from the germline V gene (reference sequence). The study enrolled healthy HIV-negative adults without recent acute infections or vaccinations as donors. CD4+ cells yielded CD45RA+ naive and CD45RA-negative memory subsets. What was sequenced was naive CD4+ T cells from PBMCs. The subset is: CD45RA+ positively selected. The rearrangement uses TRBV5-4 and TRBJ2-7, with 7 nucleotides matching TRBD2. The sequence came from a man aged 18 to 29 in good health. Some clones in this sample may be carry-over from other donors' samples. In nucleotides, the CDR3 is TGTGCCAGCAGCCGGTGGGGGGGGAGCTCCTACGAGCAGTACTTC. Translation gives CASSRWGGSSYEQYF.